The 17 T cell receptor beta chains below were found in one sample sequenced in a study of cytotoxic CD8 clonotypes in ibrutinib-treated CLL. Sequencing used immunoSEQ multiplex PCR; TCRdb keeps in-frame clones, though not all of them. The data hold roughly 150,000 clones, with about 80% observed a single time. The sample in question was PBMCs, obtained after 24 months of ibrutinib treatment. The source of these receptors is a human donor with chronic lymphocytic leukemia.

The chain uses TRBV20-1 and TRBJ2-5, with D unresolved. V was shortened by 4 bases and J by 1 base, with 4 bases between the two germline ends. The length of the CDR3 is 11 residues. Per the germline V gene, CDR1 is DFQATT and CDR2 is SNEGSKA (reference sequence). The CDR3, as DNA: TGCAGTGCTACCACCCAAGAGACCCAGTACTTC. Its protein is CSATTQETQYF.

This clone has a handful of counts. This chain uses TRBV7-3 with TRBJ2-5; TRBD2 might be the D (6 bases). Looked up from germline, CDR1 is SGHTA and CDR2 is FQGTGA. The CDR3 covers 13 residues. V was cut by 5 bases and J by 5 bases, with 12 bases left in between. DNA for the CDR3: TGTGCCAGCAGCGGGAGCCGGGGGGAGACCCAGTACTTC. The encoded protein is CASSGSRGETQYF.

The V and J genes are TRBV5-1 and TRBJ2-5; D remains ambiguous. Germline V CDR1 and CDR2: SGHRS, YFSETQ. The CDR3 contains 13 residues. Trimming removed 4 bases at V and 1 base at J, with 8 bases between. The DNA of the CDR3 is TGCGCCAGCAGCGTGGGATTCCAAGAGACCCAGTACTTC. Its protein product is CASSVGFQETQYF.

This clone turned up a few times. CDR3 loop: CASSPWTAGKFF. CDR3 nucleotides: TGTGCCAGCAGTCCCTGGACTGCAGGGAAGTTCTTC. This chain links TRBV28 with TRBJ2-1; D tentatively reads TRBD1 or TRBD2 (5 bases each). This CDR3 has 12 residues. Germline values: CDR1 MDHEN, CDR2 SYDVKM. Trimming pared 5 bases from V and 14 bases from J, leaving 16 bases between. Combining the CDR3 with reference TRBV28 and TRBJ2-1 gives the whole variable domain DVKVTQSSRYLVKRTGEKVFLECVQDMDHENMFWYRQDPGLGLRLIYFSYDVKMKEKGDIPEGYSVSREKKERFSLILESASTNQTSMYLCASSPWTAGKFFGPGTRLTVL.

The chain carries TRBV7-3 and TRBJ2-1; D not resolved. The germline gives CDR1 SGHTA, CDR2 FQGTGA. This CDR3 comprises 15 residues. The V end lost 5 bases, the J end lost 2 bases, and 13 bases lay between the germline ends. CDR3 sequence (DNA): TGTGCCAGCAGCCCGGTGGCCCGAACCTACAATGAGCAGTTCTTC. It is translated as CASSPVARTYNEQFF.

The chain uses TRBV2 and TRBJ1-2; 9 bases map to TRBD1. Trimming cost V 11 bases and J 7 bases; bases outside gene matches: 8. The CDR3 spans 12 residues. The germline V gene encodes CDR1 SNHLY and CDR2 FYNNEI. As DNA, the CDR3 is TGTGCCCCTGGCGACAGGGGGGGTGGCTACACCTTC. This encodes CAPGDRGGGYTF.

The J gene is TRBJ2-5, the V gene TRBV9, with D uncertain. V lost 2 bases, J lost 2 bases, and 1 base lay in between. Germline CDR1 is SGDLS and CDR2 is YYNGEE. This CDR3 is built from 11 residues. The CDR3 loop reads CASSVQETQYF. The CDR3 DNA reads as TGTGCCAGCAGCGTTCAAGAGACCCAGTACTTC.

The sample holds one count of this clone. The chain joins TRBV4-1 to TRBJ2-1; no clear D gene. The CDR3 contains 16 residues. Germline values: CDR1 MGHRA, CDR2 YSYEKL. V lost 0 bases and J 6 bases, leaving 15 bases between the germline ends. The CDR3 loop is CASSQDRAQPVNEQFF. The CDR3 coding sequence is TGCGCCAGCAGCCAAGATCGGGCCCAACCTGTCAATGAGCAGTTCTTC.

This clone was detected a few times. The rearrangement joins TRBV28 to TRBJ1-5; a possible D gene is TRBD1 (5 bases). Deletions cut 3 bases from V and 2 bases from J, with 29 bases between. The CDR3 consists of 21 residues. Germline loops: CDR1 MDHEN, CDR2 SYDVKM. DNA of the CDR3: TGTGCCAGCAGTTTGGGGCAGGGAAGTTCGAGTTGGATTAAGGGCAATCAGCCCCAGCATTTT. Translation gives CASSLGQGSSSWIKGNQPQHF. Full variable domain (missing parts from reference TRBV28 and TRBJ1-5): DVKVTQSSRYLVKRTGEKVFLECVQDMDHENMFWYRQDPGLGLRLIYFSYDVKMKEKGDIPEGYSVSREKKERFSLILESASTNQTSMYLCASSLGQGSSSWIKGNQPQHFGDGTRLSIL.

Remarks on this clone: Other DNA sequences in this specimen translate into the identical CDR3. J is TRBJ2-3 and V is TRBV9; unclear D gene. Germline V gene sequence: CDR1 SGDLS, CDR2 YYNGEE. The V end was cut by 2 bases, the J end by 1 base, with 5 bases between. This CDR3 spans 13 amino acids. The CDR3 is CASSVPGTDTQYF. The CDR3 coding sequence is TGTGCCAGCAGCGTCCCAGGCACAGATACGCAGTATTTT.

This clone was seen many times. This sequence joins TRBV7-8 and TRBJ2-7, with D tentatively TRBD1 (5 bases). Trimming removed 5 bases at V and 4 bases at J, with 12 bases between. CDR3 length equals 13 residues. Germline V gene sequence: CDR1 SGHVS, CDR2 FQNEAQ. The CDR3 coding sequence is TGTGCCAGCAGCGCGGACACTCTGTACGAGCAGTACTTC. Amino acid sequence: CASSADTLYEQYF.

The rearrangement joins TRBV6-6 to TRBJ2-7; the D call may be TRBD1 or TRBD2 (5 bases each). V lost 1 base and J 2 bases, leaving 12 bases between the germline ends. From germline, CDR1 is MNHNY and CDR2 SVGAGI (reference sequence). The CDR3 totals 15 residues. The CDR3 region is CASSYLGTGTYEQYF. The CDR3 DNA sequence: TGTGCCAGCAGTTACTTAGGGACGGGGACCTACGAGCAGTACTTC.

CDR3 in amino acids: CASGRPQETQYF. CDR3 coding DNA: TGTGCCAGCGGACGGCCCCAAGAGACCCAGTACTTC. The rearrangement links TRBV19 to TRBJ2-5; D is ambiguous. Germline V CDR1 and CDR2: LNHDA, SQIVND (reference sequence). The V gene lost 9 bases and the J gene lost 1 base, with 9 bases spanning the gap. This CDR3 has 12 residues.

Details on this clone: This sample also contains other DNA sequences that code for the same CDR3. This chain links TRBV18 with TRBJ2-5, with D unclear. The germline CDR1 and CDR2 sequences are KGHSH and LQKENI. The CDR3 has 12 amino acids. V shed 2 bases and J shed 2 bases, with 3 bases lying between them. The CDR3 region has the DNA TGTGCCAGCTCACCAGATCAAGAGACCCAGTACTTC. Protein product: CASSPDQETQYF. The full variable domain, in which reference TRBV18 and TRBJ2-5 provide the parts outside the CDR3, is NAGVMQNPRHLVRRRGQEARLRCSPMKGHSHVYWYRQLPEEGLKFMVYLQKENIIDESGMPKERFSAEFPKEGPSILRIQQVVRGDSAAYFCASSPDQETQYFGPGTRLLVL.

The gene calls are TRBV18 and TRBJ2-5; 8 nucleotides match TRBD2. The CDR3 sequence is 18 residues long. Losses at the gene ends were 3 bases for V and 5 bases for J; bases not matched to a gene: 17. Germline CDR1 reads KGHSH; CDR2 reads LQKENI. The CDR3 DNA reads as TGTGCCAGCTCACCGTTCGACTTGGGTAGCGGGGTTGGCGAGACCCAGTACTTC. This codes for CASSPFDLGSGVGETQYF.

V gene TRBV18 combines with J gene TRBJ2-7, with TRBD2 matching over 15 bases. V was clipped by 6 bases and J by 3 bases; unmatched bases: 6. Germline V gene lookup returns CDR1 KGHSH and CDR2 LQKENI. The CDR3 length is 16 residues. Written as DNA, the CDR3 is TGTGCCAGCTCCTCGGGACTAGCGGGAGGCTTCTACGAGCAGTACTTC. Amino acid sequence: CASSSGLAGGFYEQYF.

The gene calls are TRBV4-3 and TRBJ2-6, with D hard to call. The CDR3 is 17 residues long. V dropped 1 base and J dropped 0 bases, with 10 bases sitting between them. The germline V gene has CDR1 LGHNA and CDR2 YSLEER. The CDR3 DNA follows: TGCGCCAGCAGCCAAGCCCCCCGTGGCTCTGGGGCCAACGTCCTGACTTTC. As protein: CASSQAPRGSGANVLTF.